Below, one T cell receptor (beta chain) is given with its context. The clone's antigen remains unknown. Qualities for individual bases were not recorded, and no much larger clone is one base off. Amplification of TCR beta CDR3 regions was carried out from RNA transcripts. The TCR CDR3 was subjected to a first round of RT-PCR using the HTBI primer set and the Qiagen OneStep RT-PCR kit. A second multiplex PCR round built the libraries, followed by size selection and purification. Sequencing of the libraries was done on an Illumina HiSeq2000 using paired-end 100 bp reads. Processing in the source paper ran as follows. SOAPnuke was used to process the raw data, with reads discarded if the reads contained adapters or uncalled bases, had a mean Phred below 15, or lacked an exact constant-primer or identifier match. High-quality paired reads were merged with COPE v1.2.5, and unique nucleotide sequences were defined as clonotypes. MiTCR v1.1 was used to align the clonotypes against IMGT TRBV, TRBD and TRBJ reference segments. Analysis was restricted to V-J combinations with a frequency above 0.0001, which covered roughly 99% of repertoires. The TCS score was defined as the ratio of F50 (clonal expansion) to E x V (chaos), calculated using BLOSUM62-based TCRdist between CDR3 peptides within each V-J. Welch's t-statistics and random forest reduced 450 to 600 V-J features to some 14, which were used in a naive Bayes classifier (R e1071). TCRdb reran the public reads through fastp at Q25 and MiXCR, keeping productive beta chains. CDR3 protein sequences are deduplicated, and each keeps its most common genes and DNA. TCRdb's processing, not the study's, gives the V and J calls here. Within this sample are a few hundred thousand distinct CDR3 sequences, with more than 45% of them counted one time only. Of the sample, approximately 8.2% is held by the ten largest clones.

Including the terminal cysteine and phenylalanine, the CDR3 comprises 14 residues. The sequence is cut down to CDR3 DNA, 42 bases in frame from base 1. According to the germline V gene, CDR1 reads MGHDK and CDR2 reads SYGVNS. The junction shows trimming of 8 bases on V and 3 bases on J, plus 13 bases between the germline ends. This sample was taken from a study of T cells in Graves' hyperthyroidism and ophthalmopathy (dated by TCRdb to between 2018 and 2021). For the wider study: To identify TCR V-J signatures that set the groups apart, the researchers used a discovery cohort of about a hundred patients, made up of 43 with Graves' ophthalmopathy and about 60 with stable Graves' hyperthyroidism. Prospective prediction of ophthalmopathy was tested in an independent validation cohort consisting of fewer than 20 hyperthyroidism patients and around 16 patients who later progressed to ophthalmopathy. For training and testing, the 110 or so patients in the discovery cohort were randomly divided in a 7:3 ratio. In addition, the study compared T-cell repertoires in thyroid tissue and in blood from about 6 Graves' hyperthyroidism patients. Following sampling, methimazole starting at 30 mg daily was given to hyperthyroidism patients, and high-dose intravenous methylprednisolone was given to ophthalmopathy patients. According to the paper, TCR Vbeta CDR3 sequencing was carried out on over 130 peripheral blood samples, which came from fewer than 50 ophthalmopathy, under 85 hyperthyroidism and 17 progressor patients.

Study-wide findings and limitations: Blood samples also contained most of the expanded thyroid clonotypes (frequency above 0.001), which suggests that blood repertoires may reflect thyroid immune responses. During validation, the model predicted progression to ophthalmopathy a median of approximately six months ahead of onset, with more than 55% sensitivity and less than 85% specificity. In cross-validation, a model built on a 13 V-J signature told ophthalmopathy apart from stable hyperthyroidism with just under 90% sensitivity and approximately 84% specificity, and in testing the same model reached 80%/75%. Sample size was not statistically predetermined, and investigators were not blinded to group allocation.

Stable Graves' hyperthyroidism was defined as no progression to ophthalmopathy during 18 months of follow-up. Hyperthyroidism patients were newly diagnosed, had a disease duration of under 2 months, and were aged 18 to 65 years. The study excluded patients with uncontrolled infections, other autoimmune diseases, pregnancy or lactation. Diagnoses relied on clinical symptoms, serum thyroxine and TRAb, thyroid ultrasound and orbital computed tomography. Total RNA was extracted with Trizol reagent, and quality was checked on an Agilent 2100 Bioanalyzer. The source is a woman aged 18-29 years with Graves' hyperthyroidism. Donor details come from another sample of the same person, matched by shared clones. Sequenced: peripheral blood or thyroid tissue (not recorded which). The sequence joins TRBV25-1 to TRBJ2-2; the D gene cannot be resolved reliably. The CDR3 reads CASGSRSDTGELFF. The bases are TGTGCCAGCGGGTCTCGGTCGGACACCGGGGAGCTGTTTTTT.